This T cell receptor (beta chain) was documented in a study of blood T cells in healthy people across ages. Across the whole study: About one barcoded TCR beta cDNA was captured per two T cells.

PCR was performed a second time for about 7 to 11 cycles using a sample-barcoded 5' primer and a J-beta primer mix. TCRdb passed the 5' RACE reads through MiXCR, listing each CDR3 protein once. The table has about 670,000 distinct CDR3 sequences, approximately 52% seen once. As concerns this clonotype: Its antigen is currently unknown.

Notes on the study in general: Donors of long life had a larger count of naive CD4+ cells and greater diversity than aged donors.

Isolating PBMCs gave at least 6 million of these cells per sample. Material: blood. The TCR was taken from a woman at least 80 years old in good health.

In DNA form, the CDR3 reads TGTGCCAGCAGCATTACCAGGACTAGCGGGATGGGGGAGCAGTTCTTC. As protein: CASSITRTSGMGEQFF. The gene calls are TRBV11-2 and TRBJ2-1, with TRBD2 matching over 12 bases. The CDR3 spans 16 residues. J gave up 10 bases and V 5 bases, and 12 bases lay outside the gene matches. From germline, CDR1 is SGHAT and CDR2 FQNNGV.